The rows below give T cell receptor beta chains drawn from one sample of a study of cytomegalovirus exposure and HLA in healthy donors. TCRdb keeps only in-frame clones here, not all; method: immunoSEQ multiplex PCR. The table shows fewer than 200,000 clones, with 60% to 85% occurring only once. The sample consisted of PBMCs. The origin of the receptors is a young man in good health and CMV-seropositive. The CDR3 runs from the conserved cysteine through the conserved F or W. Fields, in order: J gene, V gene, CDR3 protein.

>TRBJ1-2|TRBV30
CAHGQRDLYGYTF
>TRBJ2-1|TRBV19
CASSIATGGEQFF
>TRBJ2-7|TRBV7-9
CASSPRGAYEQYF
>TRBJ1-2|TRBV5-5
CASSLTGENYGYTF
>TRBJ2-7|TRBV2
CASSGRGHSAYEQYF
>TRBJ1-1|TRBV11-2
CASSLTGGGTEAFF
>TRBJ1-4|TRBV28
CASSLSYRQGEKLFF
>TRBJ1-5|TRBV30
CAWNTGLRQPQHF
>TRBJ2-7|TRBV4-2
CASSQDMDTSYEQYF
>TRBJ1-6|TRBV6-5
CASSAEVSPLHF
>TRBJ2-1|TRBV2
CASSLNRGKVYNEQFF
>TRBJ2-1|TRBV7-9
CASSHSGTGFLF
>TRBJ2-2|TRBV6-1
CASSIWGGNTGELFF
>TRBJ1-2|TRBV28
CASSAGNYGYTF
>TRBJ2-1|TRBV4-3
CASSQVGRGGAYEQFF
>TRBJ2-7|TRBV7-2
CASSSRGGGLYEQYF